The present T cell receptor (beta chain) was sequenced within a study of cytomegalovirus exposure and HLA in healthy donors. A multiplex PCR was run with 60 Vbeta primers and 13 Jbeta primers. TCRdb's copy holds only in-frame clones and misses some; the assay was immunoSEQ multiplex PCR. The sample has 240,000 or so clones, approximately 81% seen once. This clone was found once. This CDR3 has 15 amino acids. Germline V gene data show CDR1 as KGHSH and CDR2 as LQKENI. The ends lost 3 bases at V and 2 bases at J; junction bases unmatched: 6. The source is a woman in her sixties in good health and CMV-seropositive. The chain joins TRBV18 to TRBJ1-1, with 7 bases fitting TRBD1. The sample taken for sequencing was PBMCs. CDR3: CASSPAQGFNTEAFF. CDR3 nucleotides: TGTGCCAGCTCACCGGCACAGGGGTTTAACACTGAAGCTTTCTTT. The full variable domain, rest sourced from reference TRBV18 and TRBJ1-1, is NAGVMQNPRHLVRRRGQEARLRCSPMKGHSHVYWYRQLPEEGLKFMVYLQKENIIDESGMPKERFSAEFPKEGPSILRIQQVVRGDSAAYFCASSPAQGFNTEAFFGQGTRLTVV.